This entry lists 10 T cell receptor beta chains sequenced from one sample in a study of T-cell memory formation after mild COVID-19. TCRdb fed the 5' RACE reads into MiXCR, producing one record per CDR3 protein. The sample lists fewer than 200,000 distinct CDR3 sequences, 20% to 25% occurring once. Sequenced sample: PBMCs or a T cell subset sorted from them (not recorded which). The source of these receptors is an adult woman who had mild COVID-19 (a few samples of this study predate the infection). Cell type and time point are not known.

V gene TRBV5-1 combines with J gene TRBJ2-2; possibly TRBD2 for D (5 bases). V lost 4 bases and J 2 bases, leaving 12 bases between the germline ends. The CDR3 is 15 residues long. CDR1 is SGHRS, CDR2 YFSETQ, per germline. CDR3 loop: CASSLDGINTGELFF. The DNA of the CDR3 is TGCGCCAGCAGCCTGGACGGGATTAACACCGGGGAGCTGTTTTTT.

This clonotype was picked up many times. The chain combines TRBV2 with TRBJ2-1; maybe TRBD2 (6 bases). The germline CDR1 and CDR2 sequences are SNHLY and FYNNEI. V was cut by 8 bases and J by 4 bases, with 15 bases left in between. CDR3 length: 14 residues. CDR3 DNA: TGTGCCAGCGGAGCGGGCTCTGGGTACAATGAGCAGTTCTTC. Its translation: CASGAGSGYNEQFF. Full variable domain (missing parts from reference TRBV2 and TRBJ2-1): EPEVTQTPSHQVTQMGQEVILRCVPISNHLYFYWYRQILGQKVEFLVSFYNNEISEKSEIFDDQFSVERPDGSNFTLKIRSTKLEDSAMYFCASGAGSGYNEQFFGPGTRLTVL.

This clonotype has a handful of counts. The V and J genes are TRBV7-9 and TRBJ2-5; 11 bases align to TRBD1. Trimming at V came to 2 bases and at J to 5 bases, leaving 7 bases not matched to a gene. Germline V gene data show CDR1 as SEHNR and CDR2 as FQNEAQ (reference sequence). The CDR3 runs 16 residues. Here the CDR3 reads CASSLPGQGDAETQYF. The DNA for the CDR3 is TGTGCCAGCAGCTTACCGGGACAGGGGGACGCTGAGACCCAGTACTTC.

This clonotype appeared a few times. This chain connects TRBV7-6 to TRBJ2-1; D uncertain. Between the trimmed V and J ends, which lost 1 base and 1 base, there was a span of 8 bases. Germline CDR1 reads SGHVS; CDR2 reads FNYEAQ. The length of the CDR3 is 15 residues. The CDR3 loop is CASSLESRSYNEQFF. The DNA of the CDR3 is TGTGCCAGCAGCTTAGAATCACGGTCCTACAATGAGCAGTTCTTC.

This clonotype is a singleton in its sample. The chain has TRBV6-5 and TRBJ1-1; TRBD1 is a possible D gene (5 bases). Trimming cost V 8 bases and J 0 bases, with 16 bases left between them. Per germline, CDR1 MNHEY and CDR2 SVGAGI. The CDR3 runs 15 residues. CDR3 protein: CASGASTFMNTEAFF. Here the CDR3 DNA reads TGTGCCAGCGGGGCCAGCACTTTCATGAACACTGAAGCTTTCTTT.

This chain links TRBV7-9 with TRBJ2-7, with a tentative D call TRBD1 (5 bases). This CDR3 comprises 12 residues. Germline V gene lookup returns CDR1 SEHNR and CDR2 FQNEAQ (reference sequence). Deletions cut 3 bases from V and 6 bases from J, with 9 bases between. CDR3 DNA: TGTGCCAGCAGCTTGGGTGACAGCGAGCAGTACTTC. Its protein product is CASSLGDSEQYF. Variable domain in full (rest from reference TRBV7-9 and TRBJ2-7): DTGVSQNPRHKITKRGQNVTFRCDPISEHNRLYWYRQTLGQGPEFLTYFQNEAQLEKSRLLSDRFSAERPKGSFSTLEIQRTEQGDSAMYLCASSLGDSEQYFGPGTRLTVT.

There are a few counts of this clonotype. The chain has TRBV7-2 and TRBJ2-2; TRBD1 agrees at 7 bases. Looked up from germline, CDR1 is SGHTA and CDR2 is FQGNSA. Losses at the gene ends were 4 bases for V and 1 base for J; bases not matched to a gene: 6. There are 16 residues in the CDR3. The CDR3 coding sequence is TGTGCCAGCAGCTCCCCGGGACAGCTGAACACCGGGGAGCTGTTTTTT. As protein: CASSSPGQLNTGELFF.

There are a few counts of this clonotype. CDR3 DNA sequence: TGTGCCAGCCTAAACGGGACACTTAAGGGGGTACCGGGTTACTACGAGCAGTACTTC. Its protein product is CASLNGTLKGVPGYYEQYF. The chain has TRBV7-9 and TRBJ2-7; tentatively, D is TRBD1 (6 bases). The V and J ends lost 8 bases and 3 bases respectively, with 32 bases between them. Looked up from germline, CDR1 is SEHNR and CDR2 is FQNEAQ (reference sequence). This CDR3 region has 19 residues.

V is TRBV5-1 and J is TRBJ2-2, with D perhaps TRBD1 (5 bases). The CDR3 has 15 residues. Germline V gives CDR1 SGHRS, CDR2 YFSETQ. Trimming took 0 bases from V and 7 from J, leaving 13 bases between them. In DNA form, the CDR3 reads TGCGCCAGCAGCTTGGATCAGGGCGTTGTCGGGGAGCTGTTTTTT. Its protein is CASSLDQGVVGELFF.

This clonotype has a handful of counts. The V gene is TRBV20-1, the J gene TRBJ2-5, with 8 bases identical to TRBD2. Per germline, CDR1 DFQATT and CDR2 SNEGSKA (reference sequence). The CDR3 covers 15 residues. J was trimmed by 1 base and V by 3 bases; bases with no gene match: 7. In nucleotides, the CDR3 is TGCAGTGCTAGCGCACCCGGGGGGGGCCAAGAGACCCAGTACTTC. Its protein is CSASAPGGGQETQYF.